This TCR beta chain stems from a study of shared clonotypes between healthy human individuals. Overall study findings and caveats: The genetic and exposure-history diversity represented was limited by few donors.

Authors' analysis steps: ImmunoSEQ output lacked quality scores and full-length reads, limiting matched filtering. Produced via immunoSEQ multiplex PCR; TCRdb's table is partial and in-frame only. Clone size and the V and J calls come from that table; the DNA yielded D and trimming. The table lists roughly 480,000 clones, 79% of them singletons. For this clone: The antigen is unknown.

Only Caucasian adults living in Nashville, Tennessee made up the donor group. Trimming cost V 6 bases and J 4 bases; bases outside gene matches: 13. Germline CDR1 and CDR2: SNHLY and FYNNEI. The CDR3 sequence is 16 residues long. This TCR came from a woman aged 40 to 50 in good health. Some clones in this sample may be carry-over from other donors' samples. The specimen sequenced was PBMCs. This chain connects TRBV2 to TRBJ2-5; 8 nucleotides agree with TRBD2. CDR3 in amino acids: CASRLLAGGGGETQYF. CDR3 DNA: TGTGCCAGCAGGCTGCTTGCGGGAGGAGGAGGAGAGACCCAGTACTTC.